The entry that follows covers one T cell receptor beta chain sequence. This clonotype has just a few counts. Its antigen is not yet known. Per-base qualities were not stored, and no clone one base away is much larger. Libraries came from RT-PCR. Sequencing took place on an Illumina HiSeq 2500. The public reads were quality trimmed at Q25 with fastp and then assembled into clones with MiXCR by TCRdb, keeping productive beta chains. Each CDR3 protein gets just one entry, which takes the most common genes and DNA from the rows behind it. The sample table lists about 500,000 distinct CDR3 sequences, approximately 15% of them with a count of one. Less than 4% of the sample is in the top ten clones. This record belongs to a study of response to subunit inactivated influenza vaccine (dated by TCRdb to 2017 to 2018). In terms of the full investigation: The study used deep quantitative T cell receptor repertoire profiling to track responses to a trivalent subunit inactivated influenza vaccine.

On the study overall, not on this receptor specifically: The authors proposed that each seasonal influenza vaccination may bring in only a limited number of new T cells.

Including the terminal cysteine and phenylalanine, the CDR3 comprises 14 residues. Only the CDR3 DNA stays, 42 bases, in frame from base 1. V is cut back by 2 bases and J by 8 bases, with 4 bases in the junction unmatched. The germline V gene (reference sequence) provides CDR1 DFQATT and CDR2 SNEGSKA. The sequence links TRBV20-1 to TRBJ2-4, with 12 bases aligning to TRBD2. The sequence was collected from a man between 50 and 69 years old who received an inactivated influenza vaccine. Donor details come from another sample of the same person, matched by shared clones. This sample comprised CD4+ T cells sorted from PBMCs, obtained about 23 months after vaccination. The DNA sequence is given as TGCAGTGCTAGAACTAGCGGGGGGTCAGACATTCAGTACTTC. This yields the protein CSARTSGGSDIQYF.